One and the same sample provided the 21 T cell receptor beta chains below, sequenced in a study of cytomegalovirus exposure and HLA in healthy donors (TCRdb year 2017). Library creation used the immunoSEQ multiplex PCR assay. For the multiplex PCR, a mixture combining 60 forward primers for TCR Vbeta segments and 13 reverse primers for TCR Jbeta segments was used. The immuneACCESS repertoire file appears here via TCRdb, limited to in-frame rearrangements. These files lack a portion of the clones; in checked studies, under half of the deficit traces to unresolved V genes, and the cause of the others is not known. For this sample, the table gives tens of thousands of clones. Around 5% of the sample rests with the top ten. Sequenced input: PBMCs. Source of these receptors: a man younger than 45 in good health and CMV-seropositive.

The chain links TRBV28 to TRBJ1-1; 7 bases match TRBD1. V trimming: 8 bases; J trimming: 1 base; junction bases outside the gene matches: 7. Germline V gene sequence: CDR1 MDHEN, CDR2 SYDVKM. This CDR3 is built from 14 residues. CDR3 sequence (DNA): TGTGCCAGCGGCGGAGGGGGCGCGAACACTGAAGCTTTCTTT. Translation gives CASGGGGANTEAFF.

This rearrangement joins TRBV6-5 to TRBJ1-5; no clear D gene. V gave up 6 bases and J gave up 6 bases, with 15 bases separating them. This CDR3 is 14 amino acids long. The germline V gene encodes CDR1 MNHEY and CDR2 SVGAGI. The CDR3 loop is CASRKGPGSQPQHF. The CDR3 coding sequence is TGTGCCAGCAGGAAAGGGCCTGGGAGTCAGCCCCAGCATTTT.

The rearrangement links TRBV27 to TRBJ1-3, with unresolved D. Germline V CDR1 and CDR2: MNHEY, SMNVEV (reference sequence). V was clipped by 1 base and J by 0 bases, with 7 bases between them. CDR3 length equals 15 residues. DNA for the CDR3: TGTGCCAGCAGTTTATACGGTAGCTCTGGAAACACCATATATTTT. Encoded protein: CASSLYGSSGNTIYF.

This chain connects TRBV6-1 to TRBJ1-4; 8 nucleotides align to TRBD1. The CDR3 covers 17 residues. The J segment lost 5 bases and the V segment lost 2 bases, leaving 10 bases of the junction unmatched. Germline loops: CDR1 MNHNS, CDR2 SASEGT. The CDR3, as DNA: TGTGCCAGCAGTGAAACTCCGGGGGGACAGGCGAATGAAAAACTGTTTTTT. Its protein is CASSETPGGQANEKLFF.

The V and J genes are TRBV4-2 and TRBJ2-3; D may be TRBD1 (6 bases). The CDR3 contains 16 residues. V was shortened by 5 bases and J by 5 bases, with 20 bases between the two germline ends. In germline, CDR1 is LGHNA, CDR2 YNFKEQ. CDR3 amino acids: CASSARVTGGGDTQYF. The DNA of the CDR3 is TGTGCCAGCAGCGCCCGAGTGACAGGTGGGGGAGATACGCAGTATTTT.

This rearrangement joins TRBV29-1 to TRBJ2-1; D is possibly TRBD1 (5 bases). Germline CDR1 reads SQVTM; CDR2 reads ANQGSEA. V was cut by 3 bases and J by 6 bases, with 9 bases left in between. The CDR3 covers 12 residues. CDR3 sequence: CSVDRVSNEQFF. As DNA, the CDR3 is TGCAGCGTTGACAGGGTAAGCAATGAGCAGTTCTTC.

The chain combines TRBV25-1 with TRBJ2-7, with TRBD2 as a possible D gene (6 bases). The CDR3 contains 14 residues. V shed 2 bases and J shed 2 bases, with 10 bases lying between them. Per the germline V gene, CDR1 is MGHDK and CDR2 is SYGVNS. The CDR3 DNA sequence: TGTGCCAGCAGTGAAGGGGGAGGCCCCTACGAGCAGTACTTC. It yields the protein CASSEGGGPYEQYF.

The rearrangement joins TRBV29-1 to TRBJ1-2; 9 bases are a match to TRBD1. Unmatched junction bases numbered 20, after V lost 6 bases and J lost 6 bases. The CDR3 covers 17 residues. Germline V gives CDR1 SQVTM, CDR2 ANQGSEA. DNA of the CDR3: TGCAGCGTCGAAACAGGGGGCGCAGGTCTAGGGTGGGATGGCTACACCTTC. Its protein product is CSVETGGAGLGWDGYTF. Based on the CDR3 plus reference TRBV29-1 and TRBJ1-2, the full variable domain is SAVISQKPSRDICQRGTSLTIQCQVDSQVTMMFWYRQQPGQSLTLIATANQGSEATYESGFVIDKFPISRPNLTFSTLTVSNMSPEDSSIYLCSVETGGAGLGWDGYTFGSGTRLTVV.

As DNA, the CDR3 is TGTGCCAGCAGCTTAGGTGTGGTGAGCAGGGGAAATACGCAGTATTTT. It translates to CASSLGVVSRGNTQYF. The genes are TRBV11-3 and TRBJ2-3, with a possible D match to TRBD1 (6 bases). Between the trimmed V and J ends, which lost 1 base and 7 bases, there was a span of 18 bases. The CDR3 spans 16 residues. Per the germline V gene, CDR1 is SGHNT and CDR2 is YENEEA. Drawing the rest from reference TRBV11-3 and TRBJ2-3, the complete variable domain is EAGVVQSPRYKIIEKKQPVAFWCNPISGHNTLYWYLQNLGQGPELLIRYENEEAVDDSQLPKDRFSAERLKGVDSTLKIQPAELGDSAVYLCASSLGVVSRGNTQYFGPGTRLTVL.

V gene TRBV19 combines with J gene TRBJ2-1, with a possible D match to TRBD1 (6 bases). CDR1 is LNHDA, CDR2 SQIVND, per germline (reference sequence). With 2 bases removed from V and 7 bases from J, the gap between germline ends came to 6 bases. There are 12 residues in the CDR3. In DNA form, the CDR3 reads TGTGCCAGTAGTATACAGGGGAATGAGCAGTTCTTC. Translated, it gives CASSIQGNEQFF.

The chain employs TRBV5-4 and TRBJ1-2, with D unclear. The CDR3 is made up of 15 amino acids. Germline-derived CDR1 and CDR2 are SGHNT and YYREEE (reference sequence). Trimming left V 4 bases short and J 8 bases short, with 21 bases between. CDR3 sequence: CASSPLPESAFGYTF. The CDR3, as DNA: TGTGCCAGCAGCCCCCTTCCAGAATCTGCTTTCGGCTACACCTTC.

This CDR3 is CASSQEGGAQYF. The CDR3 DNA reads TGCGCCAGCAGCCAAGAGGGGGGGGCGCAGTATTTT. The V call is TRBV4-1, the J call TRBJ2-3; 7 bases align to TRBD2. The germline gives CDR1 MGHRA, CDR2 YSYEKL. V lost 0 bases and J lost 10; bases outside the gene matches: 1. This CDR3 is 12 amino acids long.

This sequence joins TRBV18 and TRBJ1-4, with D uncertain. The CDR3 is 14 residues long. Germline V gene data show CDR1 as KGHSH and CDR2 as LQKENI. With 2 bases removed from V and 6 bases from J, the gap between germline ends came to 10 bases. The CDR3 nucleotides read TGTGCCAGCTCACCATTACAGTCAGATGAAAAACTGTTTTTT. Encoded protein: CASSPLQSDEKLFF.

The V call is TRBV4-1, the J call TRBJ1-2; D is unresolved. Trimming removed 0 bases from V and 1 base from J, with 3 bases in between. This CDR3 region has 13 residues. Germline V CDR1 and CDR2: MGHRA, YSYEKL. The CDR3 spells CASSQDYNYGYTF. The CDR3 coding sequence is TGCGCCAGCAGCCAAGATTATAACTATGGCTACACCTTC.

The J gene is TRBJ1-1, the V gene TRBV15, with 7 bases identical to TRBD1. There are 13 residues in the CDR3. Looked up from germline, CDR1 is LNHNV and CDR2 is YYDKDF (reference sequence). Trimming at V came to 6 bases and at J to 4 bases, leaving 5 bases not matched to a gene. CDR3: CATSYRGGTEAFF. The CDR3 coding sequence is TGTGCCACCAGTTACAGGGGTGGCACTGAAGCTTTCTTT.

This chain connects TRBV2 to TRBJ2-2; D is undetermined. Germline V CDR1 and CDR2: SNHLY, FYNNEI. The CDR3 has 14 amino acids. V was shortened by 4 bases and J by 2 bases, with 8 bases between the two germline ends. The CDR3 loop reads CASSAGVNTGELFF. The DNA of the CDR3 is TGTGCCAGCAGTGCAGGTGTTAACACCGGGGAGCTGTTTTTT. The full variable domain, its missing parts supplied by reference TRBV2 and TRBJ2-2, is EPEVTQTPSHQVTQMGQEVILRCVPISNHLYFYWYRQILGQKVEFLVSFYNNEISEKSEIFDDQFSVERPDGSNFTLKIRSTKLEDSAMYFCASSAGVNTGELFFGEGSRLTVL.

The chain uses TRBV9 and TRBJ2-4, with 11 bases lining up with TRBD2. The CDR3 runs to 13 residues. Germline loops: CDR1 SGDLS, CDR2 YYNGEE. Trimming removed 0 bases from V and 10 bases from J; junction bases left unmatched: 0. DNA for the CDR3: TGTGCCAGCAGCGTAGCTAGCGGGGGGATTCAGTACTTC. It translates to CASSVASGGIQYF.

The rearrangement joins TRBV30 to TRBJ2-7; maybe TRBD1 (6 bases). The CDR3 runs to 12 residues. The V end was cut by 2 bases, the J end by 3 bases, with 8 bases between. The germline CDR1 and CDR2 sequences are GTSNPN and SVGIG (reference sequence). DNA of the CDR3: TGTGCCTGGAGTCCACAGGGCTACGAGCAGTACTTC. This codes for CAWSPQGYEQYF.

The chain has TRBV2 and TRBJ1-1, with TRBD1 matching 9 bases. Germline V gene data show CDR1 as SNHLY and CDR2 as FYNNEI. This CDR3 has 14 residues. J lost 4 bases, V lost 6 bases, and 6 bases had no gene match. The CDR3 nucleotides read TGTGCCAGCAGGGCACAGGGGGCGATCACTGAAGCTTTCTTT. It specifies CASRAQGAITEAFF.

The V call is TRBV7-2, the J call TRBJ2-3; 8 nucleotides match TRBD2. With V trimmed by 5 bases and J by 0 bases, 7 bases remained unmatched. The germline V gene encodes CDR1 SGHTA and CDR2 FQGNSA. CDR3 length equals 16 residues. The CDR3 here is CASSSKRGSSTDTQYF. For the CDR3, the DNA is TGTGCCAGCAGCAGCAAGCGGGGGTCTAGCACAGATACGCAGTATTTT.

This chain links TRBV19 with TRBJ1-2, with unresolved D. The germline gives CDR1 LNHDA, CDR2 SQIVND (reference sequence). This CDR3 has 14 residues. Trimming cost V 0 bases and J 8 bases, with 13 bases left between them. CDR3 DNA: TGTGCCAGTAGTATAGAACCCTCTGCGGGAGGCTACACCTTC. It is translated as CASSIEPSAGGYTF.